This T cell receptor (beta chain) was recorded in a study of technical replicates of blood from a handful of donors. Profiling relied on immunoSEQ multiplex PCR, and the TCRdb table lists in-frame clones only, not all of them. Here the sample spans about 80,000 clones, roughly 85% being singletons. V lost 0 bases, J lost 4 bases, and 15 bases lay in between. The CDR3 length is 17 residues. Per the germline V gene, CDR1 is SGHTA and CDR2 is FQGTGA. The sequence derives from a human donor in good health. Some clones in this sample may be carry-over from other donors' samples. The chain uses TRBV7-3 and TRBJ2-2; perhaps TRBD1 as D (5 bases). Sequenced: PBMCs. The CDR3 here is CASSLTARRVGTGELFF. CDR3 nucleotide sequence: TGTGCCAGCAGCTTAACGGCACGCAGGGTCGGCACCGGGGAGCTGTTTTTT.